One T cell receptor beta chain is described in this entry. Its recognized antigen is unknown. This may stem from a read error, because a much larger clone lies one nucleotide away. These data come from a study of metastatic and nonmetastatic thyroid tumors (dated by TCRdb to the early 2020s). In the study overall: Repertoires were compared across peripheral blood and tumor or nodule tissue samples from malignant and benign thyroid patients. Results the study describes overall, beyond this receptor: TCR beta diversity was reported as significantly higher in malignant tumors than in benign nodules, in both blood and tumor samples.

To prepare the library, PCR was applied. Instrument on record: Illumina HiSeq 4000. High-throughput sequencing was used to profile the TCR beta-chain CDR3 region of each patient. Turning to the authors' computational methods: CDR3 differences across clinicopathological groups were used to build a classifier for discriminating distant-metastatic papillary thyroid cancer patients. To measure repertoire diversity the researchers used the Shannon index, while the Morisita-Horn index served to gauge how similar the tumor and blood repertoires were. Using fastp at Q25 and MiXCR, TCRdb reprocessed the public reads and kept productive beta chains. TCRdb, rather than the study authors, made the V and J calls. The sample yields 20,000 to 25,000 clones; approximately 11% were counted once. Almost 30% of the sample belongs to the ten largest clones. Its CDR3 holds 12 amino acids, cysteine through phenylalanine. The only DNA kept is the CDR3, 36 bases in frame from the first base. The germline V gene (reference sequence) supplies CDR1 PRHDT and CDR2 FYEKMQ.

Before undergoing thyroid surgery, none of the patients had been given any kind of treatment. Using T-cell receptor beta sequencing, the researchers looked back retrospectively at clinical samples from patients, gathered between about 2011 and 2018. The receptor chain draws on TRBV13 and TRBJ1-1, with the D gene call left open. The clonotype was recovered from a female donor with papillary thyroid cancer or a benign thyroid nodule (not recorded which). Some clones in this sample may be carry-over from other donors' samples. The sample taken for sequencing was blood. The nucleotides are TGTGCCAGCAGCTTACTTAGAACTGAACCTTTCTTT. Translated, this is CASSLLRTEPFF. Extended through the reference TRBV13 and TRBJ1-1 proteins, this CDR3 yields the full variable domain: AAGVIQSPRHLIKEKRETATLKCYPIPRHDTVYWYQQGPGQDPQFLISFYEKMQSDKGSIPDRFSAQQFSDYHSELNMSSLELGDSALYFCASSLLRTEPFFGQGTRLTVV.